This T cell receptor beta chain came from a study of blood T cells in healthy people across ages. Findings of the study overall: Diversity estimates drawn from one million T cells were deemed underestimates. Long-lived donors exceeded aged donors in naive CD4+ cells and diversity. With age, beta diversity per million T cells declined roughly linearly, significantly by around 43.

Concerning this clonotype itself: The antigen remains undetermined.

In each sample, at least 6.5 million PBMCs were isolated. Trimming pared 4 bases from V and 0 bases from J, leaving 30 bases between. The length of the CDR3 is 22 residues. CDR1 is KGHDR and CDR2 is SFDVKD in the germline V gene. The use of a sample-barcoded 5' primer and a J-beta primer mix characterized a second PCR of about 7 to 12 cycles. TCRdb passed the 5' RACE reads through MiXCR, listing each CDR3 protein once. The sample records about 1.4 million distinct CDR3 sequences, around 55% being singletons. This receptor was taken from a man in his late teens or twenties in good health. The rearrangement joins TRBV24-1 to TRBJ2-1, with D possibly being TRBD2 (5 bases). Sequencing input: blood. CDR3 sequence: CATSDSRSVSGSSPNSYNEQFF. The CDR3 DNA is TGTGCCACCAGTGACTCCCGGAGCGTGTCGGGGAGCAGTCCGAACTCCTACAATGAGCAGTTCTTC.